The rows below give T cell receptor beta chains drawn from one sample of a study of CD8 T cells in Susac syndrome. TCRdb recomputed calls from the immunoSEQ multiplex PCR reads with MiXCR, one row per CDR3 protein. The sample yields 250,000 to 350,000 distinct CDR3 sequences, 70% to 90% seen once. The source material was CD8+ T cells from PBMCs. The receptor source for this set is a human donor with multiple sclerosis. CDR3s include the opening cysteine and the closing phenylalanine or tryptophan. The D gene is left open where the match is weak. The size field is filled for only some rows; it gives once, few, many or a size class.

size	V	D	J	CDR3	DNA
NA	TRBV5-6	NA	TRBJ2-3	CASSLGGSDWTLTDTQYF	TGTGCCAGCAGCTTGGGCGGGTCGGACTGGACCTTAACAGATACGCAGTATTTT
NA	TRBV20-1	NA	TRBJ2-1	CSARDKMRDFYNEQFF	TGCAGTGCTAGGGACAAAATGCGGGACTTCTACAATGAGCAGTTCTTC
NA	TRBV11-2	TRBD1	TRBJ2-7	CASSLGQGKEQYF	TGTGCCAGCAGCTTGGGACAGGGTAAGGAGCAGTACTTC
once	TRBV27	TRBD2	TRBJ2-3	CASAGGRFSDTQYF	TGTGCCAGCGCTGGCGGGAGATTTTCAGATACGCAGTATTTT
NA	TRBV12-3/TRBV12-4	NA	TRBJ1-3	CARQSGNTIYF	TGTGCCCGACAGTCTGGAAACACCATATATTTT
NA	TRBV27	TRBD2	TRBJ2-1	CASRLAPSSYNEQFF	TGTGCCAGCCGACTAGCGCCAAGCTCCTACAATGAGCAGTTCTTC
NA	TRBV7-9	TRBD1	TRBJ2-7	CASSYGTDEQYF	TGTGCCAGCAGCTATGGGACAGACGAGCAGTACTTC
NA	TRBV7-6	NA	TRBJ2-1	CASANLGRGDNEQFF	TGTGCCAGCGCAAACCTAGGACGGGGTGATAATGAGCAGTTCTTC
few	TRBV6-5	TRBD2	TRBJ2-7	CACSYWTSGQYEQYF	TGTGCCTGCAGTTACTGGACTAGCGGGCAGTACGAGCAGTACTTC
NA	TRBV5-1	TRBD2	TRBJ2-1	CASSPPARLADEQFF	TGCGCCAGCAGCCCCCCTGCCCGACTAGCCGATGAGCAGTTCTTC
once	TRBV6-1	NA	TRBJ2-3	CASTIPLGDPKADTQYF	TGTGCCAGCACGATTCCTTTGGGGGACCCCAAGGCAGATACGCAGTATTTT
NA	TRBV5-5	TRBD2	TRBJ2-7	CASSFLAGDSYEQYF	TGTGCCAGCAGCTTCCTAGCGGGAGATTCCTACGAGCAGTACTTC
NA	TRBV9	TRBD2	TRBJ2-7	CASSDAGTSGSRNEQYF	TGTGCCAGCAGCGATGCCGGGACTAGCGGGAGTAGGAACGAGCAGTACTTC
NA	TRBV15	TRBD1	TRBJ1-5	CATSSGTEGYQPQHF	TGTGCCACCAGCAGCGGGACAGAAGGATATCAGCCCCAGCATTTT
NA	TRBV27	NA	TRBJ1-1	CASLDSANTEAFF	TGTGCCAGCCTAGACAGCGCGAACACTGAAGCTTTCTTT
NA	TRBV27	NA	TRBJ1-5	CASSPGGSSDQPQHF	TGTGCCAGCAGTCCGGGGGGAAGCTCCGATCAGCCCCAGCATTTT
NA	TRBV9	TRBD1	TRBJ2-7	CASSPSDRAHEQYF	TGTGCCAGCAGCCCCTCGGACAGGGCCCACGAGCAGTACTTC
NA	TRBV13	NA	TRBJ2-3	CASSPDSSYTDTQYF	TGTGCCAGCAGCCCGGACTCCTCCTACACAGATACGCAGTATTTT
NA	TRBV27	TRBD1	TRBJ1-1	CASSFRTGGMGTEAFF	TGTGCCAGCAGTTTCCGGACAGGGGGAATGGGCACTGAAGCTTTCTTT
NA	TRBV27	NA	TRBJ2-2	CASSRRATTGDLFF	TGTGCCAGCAGTCGGCGGGCCACCACCGGGGACCTGTTTTTT
NA	TRBV25-1	TRBD2	TRBJ2-1	CASSESSGSSYNEQFF	TGTGCCAGCAGTGAATCTAGCGGGAGCTCCTACAATGAGCAGTTCTTC
few	TRBV19	NA	TRBJ1-1	CASAAGSEAFF	TGTGCCTCGGCCGCGGGGTCTGAAGCTTTCTTT
once	TRBV10-3	TRBD2	TRBJ2-3	CAISIAGGWGTDTQYF	TGTGCCATCAGTATAGCGGGAGGCTGGGGCACAGATACGCAGTATTTT
NA	TRBV15	TRBD2	TRBJ2-1	CATTNLAGGYNEQFF	TGTGCCACCACCAACCTAGCGGGAGGATACAATGAGCAGTTCTTC
NA	TRBV11-2	NA	TRBJ1-5	CASSLAAGMNQPQHF	TGTGCCAGCAGCTTAGCTGCAGGGATGAATCAGCCCCAGCATTTT
NA	TRBV30	NA	TRBJ2-7	CAWSGGASEQYF	TGTGCCTGGAGTGGGGGGGCTAGCGAGCAGTACTTC